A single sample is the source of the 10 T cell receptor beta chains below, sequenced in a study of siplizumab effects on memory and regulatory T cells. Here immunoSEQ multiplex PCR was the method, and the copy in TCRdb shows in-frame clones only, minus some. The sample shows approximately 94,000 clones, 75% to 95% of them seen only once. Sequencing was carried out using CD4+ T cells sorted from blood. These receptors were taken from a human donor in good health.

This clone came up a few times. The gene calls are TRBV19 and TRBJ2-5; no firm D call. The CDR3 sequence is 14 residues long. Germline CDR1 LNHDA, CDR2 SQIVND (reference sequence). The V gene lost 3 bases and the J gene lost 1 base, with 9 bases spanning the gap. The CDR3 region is CASSIMYSQETQYF. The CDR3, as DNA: TGTGCCAGTAGTATTATGTACAGCCAAGAGACCCAGTACTTC. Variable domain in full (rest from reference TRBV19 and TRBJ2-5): DGGITQSPKYLFRKEGQNVTLSCEQNLNHDAMYWYRQDPGQGLRLIYYSQIVNDFQKGDIAEGYSVSREKKESFPLTVTSAQKNPTAFYLCASSIMYSQETQYFGPGTRLLVL.

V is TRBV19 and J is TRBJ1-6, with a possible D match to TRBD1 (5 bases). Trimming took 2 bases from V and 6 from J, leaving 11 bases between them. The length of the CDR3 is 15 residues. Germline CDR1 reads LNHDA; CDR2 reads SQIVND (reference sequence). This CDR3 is CASSITQGSNSPLHF. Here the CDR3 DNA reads TGTGCCAGTAGTATAACCCAGGGCAGTAATTCACCCCTCCACTTT.

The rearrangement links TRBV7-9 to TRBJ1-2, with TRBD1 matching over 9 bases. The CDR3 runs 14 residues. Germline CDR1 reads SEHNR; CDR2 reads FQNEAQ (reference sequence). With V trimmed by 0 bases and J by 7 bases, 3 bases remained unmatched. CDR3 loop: CASSLAGQGGGYTF. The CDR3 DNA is TGTGCCAGCAGCTTAGCGGGACAGGGCGGTGGCTACACCTTC.

CDR3 in amino acids: CASSQYLSGNTIYF. The DNA of the CDR3 is TGTGCCAGCAGCCAATACTTATCTGGAAACACCATATATTTT. This chain uses TRBV14 with TRBJ1-3; D is unclear. V lost 2 bases to trimming and J lost 1 base, with 6 bases between them. This CDR3 is built from 14 residues. Germline V CDR1 and CDR2: SGHDN, FVKESK.

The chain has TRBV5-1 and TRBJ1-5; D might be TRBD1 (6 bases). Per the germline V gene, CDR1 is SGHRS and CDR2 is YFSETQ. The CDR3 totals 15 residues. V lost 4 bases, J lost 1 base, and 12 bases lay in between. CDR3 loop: CASSLRGGSNQPQHF. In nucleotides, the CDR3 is TGCGCCAGCAGCCTCAGGGGAGGAAGCAATCAGCCCCAGCATTTT.

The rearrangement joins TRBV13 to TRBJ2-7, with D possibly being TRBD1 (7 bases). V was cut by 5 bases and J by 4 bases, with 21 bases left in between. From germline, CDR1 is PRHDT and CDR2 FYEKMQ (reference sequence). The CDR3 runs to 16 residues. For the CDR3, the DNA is TGTGCCAGCAGCCCCTCGCGCGGGACAGCCCTATACGAGCAGTACTTC. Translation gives CASSPSRGTALYEQYF.

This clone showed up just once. The CDR3 region is CASSRGGQTTYEQYF. The CDR3, as DNA: TGTGCCAGCAGCCGAGGGGGACAGACTACCTACGAGCAGTACTTC. The rearrangement joins TRBV7-2 to TRBJ2-7; 7 bases are shared with TRBD1. V trimming: 5 bases; J trimming: 2 bases; junction bases outside the gene matches: 9. The CDR3 is 15 amino acids. The germline V gene has CDR1 SGHTA and CDR2 FQGNSA.

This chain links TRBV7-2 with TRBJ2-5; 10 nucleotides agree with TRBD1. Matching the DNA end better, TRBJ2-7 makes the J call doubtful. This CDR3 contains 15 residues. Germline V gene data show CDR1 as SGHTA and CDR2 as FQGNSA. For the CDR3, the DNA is TGTGCCAGCAGCGTTTCCGGGACAGGGGTCTACGAGCAGTACTTC. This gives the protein CASSVSGTGVYEQYF.

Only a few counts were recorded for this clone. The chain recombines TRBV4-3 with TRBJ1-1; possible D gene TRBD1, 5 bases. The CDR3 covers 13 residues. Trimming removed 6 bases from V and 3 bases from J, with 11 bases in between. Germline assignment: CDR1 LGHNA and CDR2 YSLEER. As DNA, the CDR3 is TGCGCCAGCAGTCGTACGGGGGACACTGAAGCTTTCTTT. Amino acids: CASSRTGDTEAFF.

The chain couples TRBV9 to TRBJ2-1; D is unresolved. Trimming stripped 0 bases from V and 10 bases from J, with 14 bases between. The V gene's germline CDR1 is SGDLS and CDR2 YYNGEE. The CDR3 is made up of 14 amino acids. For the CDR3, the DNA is TGTGCCAGCAGCGTAGGCCAAGGACGCTCGGAGCAGTTCTTC. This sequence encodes CASSVGQGRSEQFF.